This T cell receptor (beta chain) was sequenced in a study of blood T cell repertoires in COVID-19. About the study: In each case, the material was cDNA or gDNA derived from T cells, B-cell-depleted T cells, or PBMCs.

Assay: immunoSEQ multiplex PCR; the TCRdb copy retains only in-frame clones and omits some. The sample contains approximately 61,000 clones, over 80% of which appear only once. CDR1 and CDR2 (germline): SGHDN, FVKESK. With V trimmed by 4 bases and J by 0 bases, 5 bases remained unmatched. The CDR3 contains 16 residues. This receptor was obtained from a man between 70 and 80 years old with acute or convalescent COVID-19. Sequencing input: peripheral blood. V is TRBV14 and J is TRBJ2-3; the match to TRBD1 covers 9 bases. The chain's CDR3 is CASSPWTGVSTDTQYF. The CDR3 DNA follows: TGTGCCAGCAGCCCGTGGACAGGGGTGAGCACAGATACGCAGTATTTT.